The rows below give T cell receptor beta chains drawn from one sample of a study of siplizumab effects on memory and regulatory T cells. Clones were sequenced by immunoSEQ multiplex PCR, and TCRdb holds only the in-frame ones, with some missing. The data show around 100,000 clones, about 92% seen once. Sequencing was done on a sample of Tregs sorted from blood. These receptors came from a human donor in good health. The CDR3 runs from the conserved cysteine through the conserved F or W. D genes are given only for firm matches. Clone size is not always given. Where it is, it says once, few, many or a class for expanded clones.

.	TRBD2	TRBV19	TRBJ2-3	CASRAGVGTDTQYF	TGTGCCAGTAGAGCGGGAGTTGGCACAGATACGCAGTATTTT
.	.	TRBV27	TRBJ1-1	CASSPLQGRTEAFF	TGTGCCAGCAGCCCTTTACAGGGTAGAACTGAAGCTTTCTTT
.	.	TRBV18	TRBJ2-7	CASSPDMVGQYF	TGTGCCAGCTCACCTGACATGGTCGGGCAGTACTTC
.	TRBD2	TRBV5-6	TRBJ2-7	CASSALAGAPYEQYF	TGTGCCAGCAGCGCACTAGCGGGAGCACCCTACGAGCAGTACTTC
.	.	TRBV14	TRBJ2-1	CASSQEGRLYYNEQFF	TGTGCCAGCAGCCAAGAGGGACGTCTTTATTACAATGAGCAGTTCTTC
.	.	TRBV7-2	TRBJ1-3	CASSFVSTSGNTIYF	TGTGCCAGCAGCTTTGTCTCAACGTCCGGAAACACCATATATTTT
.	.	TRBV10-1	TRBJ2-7	CASRFLLAPKNLRGYEQYF	TGCGCCAGCAGATTCCTACTAGCTCCAAAAAACTTAAGGGGTTACGAGCAGTACTTC
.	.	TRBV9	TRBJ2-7	CASSVTPYPASHEQYF	TGTGCCAGCAGCGTAACACCATACCCAGCCTCCCACGAGCAGTACTTC
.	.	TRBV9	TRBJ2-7	CASSGTPGGEQYF	TGTGCCAGCAGCGGGACCCCAGGTGGCGAGCAGTACTTC
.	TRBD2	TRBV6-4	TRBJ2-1	CASSPTSGNEQFF	TGTGCCAGCAGCCCGACTAGCGGCAATGAGCAGTTCTTC
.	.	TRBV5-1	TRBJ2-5	CASSSDNQETQYF	TGCGCCAGCAGCTCGGACAACCAAGAGACCCAGTACTTC
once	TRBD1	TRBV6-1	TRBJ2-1	CASTTTGEQFF	TGTGCCAGCACGACGACAGGGGAGCAGTTCTTC
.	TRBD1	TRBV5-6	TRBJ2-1	CASSLPGGNEQFF	TGTGCCAGCAGCTTGCCAGGGGGCAATGAGCAGTTCTTC
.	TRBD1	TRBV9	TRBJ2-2	CASSVGMGTVTSGELFF	TGTGCCAGCAGCGTAGGTATGGGGACAGTCACATCCGGGGAGCTGTTTTTT
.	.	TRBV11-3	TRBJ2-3	CASSLVPDTQYF	TGTGCCAGCAGCTTAGTACCAGATACGCAGTATTTT
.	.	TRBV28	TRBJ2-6	CASSHVSGRATLRGANVLTF	TGTGCCAGCAGCCACGTATCCGGGCGGGCCACACTTCGGGGGGCCAACGTCCTGACTTTC
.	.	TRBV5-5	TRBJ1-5	CASSIGNQPQHF	TGTGCCAGCAGCATAGGCAATCAGCCCCAGCATTTT
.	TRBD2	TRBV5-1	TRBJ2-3	CASSLTSGGPDTQYF	TGCGCCAGCAGCTTAACTAGCGGAGGGCCAGATACGCAGTATTTT
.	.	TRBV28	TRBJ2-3	CASRRLGTDTQYF	TGTGCCAGCAGGAGGTTGGGCACAGATACGCAGTATTTT
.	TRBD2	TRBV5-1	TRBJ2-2	CASSLSGINTGELFF	TGCGCCAGCAGCTTAAGCGGGATAAACACCGGGGAGCTGTTTTTT
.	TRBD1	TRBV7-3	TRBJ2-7	CASSRHRGQEQYF	TGTGCCAGCAGCCGGCACAGGGGTCAGGAGCAGTACTTC
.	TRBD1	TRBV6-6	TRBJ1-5	CASSPRQGVLNQPQHF	TGTGCCAGCAGTCCGAGACAGGGCGTCTTGAATCAGCCCCAGCATTTT
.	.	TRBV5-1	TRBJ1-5	CASSLGGRDQPQHF	TGCGCCAGCAGCTTGGGGGGGCGAGATCAGCCCCAGCATTTT
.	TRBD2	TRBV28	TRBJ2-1	CASSSPGLALFF	TGTGCCAGCAGTTCACCCGGACTAGCTCTGTTCTTC
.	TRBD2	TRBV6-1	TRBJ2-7	CASIIAGAYEQYF	TGTGCCAGCATAATAGCGGGAGCCTACGAGCAGTACTTC
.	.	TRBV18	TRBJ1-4	CASSPGSNRWATNEKLFF	TGTGCCAGCTCACCGGGCAGTAACAGATGGGCAACTAATGAAAAACTGTTTTTT
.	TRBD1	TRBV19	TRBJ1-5	CASSIGSFGTGGRSNQPQHF	TGTGCCAGTAGTATAGGATCCTTCGGGACAGGGGGCCGGAGCAATCAGCCCCAGCATTTT
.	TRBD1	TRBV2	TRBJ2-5	CASRADRAQYF	TGTGCCAGCAGGGCCGACAGGGCCCAGTACTTC
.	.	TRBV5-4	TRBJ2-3	CATGVASNTDTQYF	TGTGCCACCGGGGTGGCTAGTAACACAGATACGCAGTATTTT
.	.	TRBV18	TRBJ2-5	CASSPKGETQYF	TGTGCCAGCTCACCAAAGGGAGAGACCCAGTACTTC
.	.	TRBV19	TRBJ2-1	CASSVSRILNEQFF	TGTGCCAGTAGTGTCTCGAGAATTCTCAATGAGCAGTTCTTC
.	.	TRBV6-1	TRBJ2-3	CATAVQTDTQYF	TGTGCCACCGCGGTACAAACAGATACGCAGTATTTT
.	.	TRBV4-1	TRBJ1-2	CASSQDFGSGYGYTF	TGCGCCAGCAGCCAAGATTTCGGGAGCGGCTATGGCTACACCTTC
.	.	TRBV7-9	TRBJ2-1	CASSLQVGNEQFF	TGTGCCAGCAGCTTACAGGTCGGCAATGAGCAGTTCTTC
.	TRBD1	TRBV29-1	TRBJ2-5	CSVVKTTGSPQETQYF	TGCAGCGTCGTAAAAACGACAGGGTCACCCCAAGAGACCCAGTACTTC
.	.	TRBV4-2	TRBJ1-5	CASSLDGVGASNQPQHF	TGTGCCAGCAGCTTGGACGGGGTGGGGGCTAGCAATCAGCCCCAGCATTTT
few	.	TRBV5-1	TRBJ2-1	CASSAGQTNEQFF	TGCGCCAGCAGCGCCGGACAGACTAATGAGCAGTTCTTC
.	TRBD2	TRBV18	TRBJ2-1	CASSPLTGRLDYNEQFF	TGTGCCAGCTCACCACTCACCGGGAGGTTGGACTACAATGAGCAGTTCTTC
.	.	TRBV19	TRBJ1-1	CASSIDRRQPAATEAFF	TGTGCCAGTAGTATAGATCGGCGGCAGCCTGCCGCCACTGAAGCTTTCTTT
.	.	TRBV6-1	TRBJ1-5	CASRGQSNQPQHF	TGTGCCAGCAGAGGACAGAGCAATCAGCCCCAGCATTTT
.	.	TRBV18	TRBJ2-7	CASSPPMTYEQYF	TGTGCCAGCTCACCACCGATGACCTACGAGCAGTACTTC
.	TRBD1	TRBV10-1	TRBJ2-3	CASKRQGTDTQYF	TGCGCCAGCAAACGACAGGGGACAGATACGCAGTATTTT
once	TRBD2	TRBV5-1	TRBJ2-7	CASSLDSGLAGEQYF	TGCGCCAGCAGCTTGGATTCCGGACTAGCGGGCGAGCAGTACTTC
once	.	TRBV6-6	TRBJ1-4	CASSFPLGQNNEKLFF	TGTGCCAGCAGTTTTCCCCTCGGACAGAATAATGAAAAACTGTTTTTT
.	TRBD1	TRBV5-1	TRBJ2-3	CASSLEGGWTDTQYF	TGCGCCAGCAGCTTAGAAGGGGGCTGGACAGATACGCAGTATTTT